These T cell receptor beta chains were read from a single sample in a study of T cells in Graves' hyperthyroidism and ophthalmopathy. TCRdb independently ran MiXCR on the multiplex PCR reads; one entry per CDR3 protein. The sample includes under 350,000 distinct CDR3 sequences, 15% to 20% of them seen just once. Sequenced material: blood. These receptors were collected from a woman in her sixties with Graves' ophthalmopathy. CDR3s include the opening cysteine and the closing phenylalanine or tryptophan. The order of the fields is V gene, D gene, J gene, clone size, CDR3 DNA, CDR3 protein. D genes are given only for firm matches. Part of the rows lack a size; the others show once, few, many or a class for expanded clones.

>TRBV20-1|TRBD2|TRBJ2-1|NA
TGCAGTGCTAGGGGGACTAGCGGGATTCGGTCACCCTACAATGAGCAGTTCTTC
CSARGTSGIRSPYNEQFF
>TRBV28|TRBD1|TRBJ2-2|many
TGTGCCAGCAGGATAGGACAGGGGGACACCGGGGAGCTGTTTTTT
CASRIGQGDTGELFF
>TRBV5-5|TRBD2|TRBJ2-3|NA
TGTGCCAGCAGCTACGGACTAGCGGGGGTCACAGATACGCAGTATTTT
CASSYGLAGVTDTQYF
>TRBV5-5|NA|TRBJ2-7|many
TGTGCCAGCAGCTTGTATCATAGCTCCTACGAGCAGTACTTC
CASSLYHSSYEQYF
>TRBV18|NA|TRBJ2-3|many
TGTGCCAGTCTTCCAGGCAGGCAAAGCACAGATACGCAGTATTTT
CASLPGRQSTDTQYF
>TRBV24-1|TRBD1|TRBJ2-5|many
TGTGCCACCGGGACAGACCTGGAGACCCAGTACTTC
CATGTDLETQYF
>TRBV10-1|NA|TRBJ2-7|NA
TGCGCCGGCAGTGAGCGGTTCTCCTACGAGCAGTACTTC
CAGSERFSYEQYF
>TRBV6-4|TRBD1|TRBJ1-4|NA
TGTGCCAGCAGTACGGGACAGGGCCATAATGAAAAACTGTTTTTT
CASSTGQGHNEKLFF
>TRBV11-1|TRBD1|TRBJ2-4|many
TGTGCCAGCAGCTTGACAGGGAACATTCAGTACTTC
CASSLTGNIQYF
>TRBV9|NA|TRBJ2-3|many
TGTGCCAGCAGCGTAGCCACGGTGGGAGATACGCAGTATTTT
CASSVATVGDTQYF
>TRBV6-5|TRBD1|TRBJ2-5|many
TGTGCCAGCAGTTACCGGGACAGGGGCCAAGAGACCCAGTACTTC
CASSYRDRGQETQYF
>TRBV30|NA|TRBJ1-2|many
TGTGCCTGGAGTGGGCCGAACCCATTCTACACCTTC
CAWSGPNPFYTF
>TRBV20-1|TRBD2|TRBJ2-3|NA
TGCAGTGCTAGAGACCCCGGGACTAGCGGACCCGATACGCAGTATTTT
CSARDPGTSGPDTQYF
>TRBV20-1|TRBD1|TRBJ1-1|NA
TGCAGTGCTAGAGAGCAGGGGGCCGGGGGACGAGGGGTGGCTTTCTTT
CSAREQGAGGRGVAFF
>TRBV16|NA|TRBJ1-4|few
TGTGCCAGCAGCCAATCTCAACGTGAAAAACTGTTTTTT
CASSQSQREKLFF
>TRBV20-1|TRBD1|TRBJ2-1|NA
TGCAGTGCCAGGACAGGGGTATACAATGAGCAGTTCTTC
CSARTGVYNEQFF
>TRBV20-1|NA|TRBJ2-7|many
TGCAGTGCTAGAGATGGAAGGAGACACCGGCAGGACGAGCAGTACTTC
CSARDGRRHRQDEQYF
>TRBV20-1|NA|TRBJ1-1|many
TGCAGTGCTAGAGGCTCGGTGAGGGAGGTGAGCACTGAAGCTTTCTTT
CSARGSVREVSTEAFF
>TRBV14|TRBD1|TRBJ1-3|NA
TGTGCCAGCAGCCATCATCAGGGGGCAGATGGAAACACCATATATTTT
CASSHHQGADGNTIYF
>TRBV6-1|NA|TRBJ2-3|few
TGTGCCAGCAGTGAAGCGCTTCCAGATACGCAGTATTTT
CASSEALPDTQYF
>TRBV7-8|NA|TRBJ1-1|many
TGTGCCAGCAGCTTAGTACCCTGGGACACTGAAGCTTTCTTT
CASSLVPWDTEAFF
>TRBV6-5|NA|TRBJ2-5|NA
TGTGCCAGCAGTTACGGGGAGCCAGGGGCAAGGAGAGAGACCCAGTACTTC
CASSYGEPGARRETQYF
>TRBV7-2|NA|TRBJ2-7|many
TGTGCCAGCAGCTCGCAGGGGGGGGCCTACGAGCAGTACTTC
CASSSQGGAYEQYF
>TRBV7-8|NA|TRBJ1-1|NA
TGTGCCAGCAGCTTTGGCGGGGGGAGGGCTGAAGCTTTCTTT
CASSFGGGRAEAFF
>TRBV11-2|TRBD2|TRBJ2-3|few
TGTGCCAGCAGCTTAACCCTAGCGGGAGGGCCACCAGATACGCAGTATTTT
CASSLTLAGGPPDTQYF
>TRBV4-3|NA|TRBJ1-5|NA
TGCGCCAGCAGCCAAGACCGGAACAGCAATCAGCCCCAGCATTTT
CASSQDRNSNQPQHF
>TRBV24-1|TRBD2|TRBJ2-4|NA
TGTGCCACCAGTGCGACTAGCGAGTTTAACATTCAGTACTTC
CATSATSEFNIQYF
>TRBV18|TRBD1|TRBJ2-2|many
TGTGCCAGCTCACGAGGACAGGGAACGGCCGGGGAGCTGTTTTTT
CASSRGQGTAGELFF
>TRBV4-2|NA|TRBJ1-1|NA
TGTGCCAGCAGCCAAGATGGGGCGTCAGGCGAGTACACTGAAGCTTTCTTT
CASSQDGASGEYTEAFF
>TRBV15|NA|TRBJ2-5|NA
TGTGCCACCAGCAGAGATTATGATGAGGGCGCGCCCGTACAAGAGACCCAGTACTTC
CATSRDYDEGAPVQETQYF
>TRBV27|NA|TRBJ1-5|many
TGTGCCAGCAGTTCCGCATGGGATTTCAGGGGAACCCAACCGGGCAATCAGCCCCAGCATTTT
CASSSAWDFRGTQPGNQPQHF
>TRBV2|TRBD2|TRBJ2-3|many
TGTGCCAGCAGTGAACGCGGACTAGCGACGGATACGCAGTATTTT
CASSERGLATDTQYF
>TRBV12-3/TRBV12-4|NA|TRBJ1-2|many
TGTGCCAGCAGTTCCGGGGGGTGGGGATACACCTTC
CASSSGGWGYTF
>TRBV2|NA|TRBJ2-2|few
TGTGCCAGCTTAGTCGATGGGGGAACCGGGGAGCTGTTTTTT
CASLVDGGTGELFF
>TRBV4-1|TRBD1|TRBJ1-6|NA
TGCGCCAGCAGCCACTACACCGGGACAGGGGGTGGTTCACCCCTCCACTTT
CASSHYTGTGGGSPLHF
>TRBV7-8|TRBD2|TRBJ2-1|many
TGTGCCAGCAGCAGACTAGCGGGAGTTGGTTACAATGAGCAGTTCTTC
CASSRLAGVGYNEQFF
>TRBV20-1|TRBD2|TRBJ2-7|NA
TGCAGTGCTCCCGGGGACTACCGCCGGGAGCGCAAGTTCGAGCAGTACTTC
CSAPGDYRRERKFEQYF
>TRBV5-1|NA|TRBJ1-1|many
TGCGCCAGCAGGGACGCCAGGAAGAACACTGAAGCTTTCTTT
CASRDARKNTEAFF
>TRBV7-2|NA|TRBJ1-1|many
TGTGCCAGCAGTTGGGTATTCAACGACACTGAAGCTTTCTTT
CASSWVFNDTEAFF
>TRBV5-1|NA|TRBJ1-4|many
TGCGCCAGCAGTGAGAATCGGCCCACTAATGAAAAACTGTTTTTT
CASSENRPTNEKLFF
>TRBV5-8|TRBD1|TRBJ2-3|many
TGTGCCAGCAGCCGAGGGGGCGCCGAGAGCACAGATACGCAGTATTTT
CASSRGGAESTDTQYF